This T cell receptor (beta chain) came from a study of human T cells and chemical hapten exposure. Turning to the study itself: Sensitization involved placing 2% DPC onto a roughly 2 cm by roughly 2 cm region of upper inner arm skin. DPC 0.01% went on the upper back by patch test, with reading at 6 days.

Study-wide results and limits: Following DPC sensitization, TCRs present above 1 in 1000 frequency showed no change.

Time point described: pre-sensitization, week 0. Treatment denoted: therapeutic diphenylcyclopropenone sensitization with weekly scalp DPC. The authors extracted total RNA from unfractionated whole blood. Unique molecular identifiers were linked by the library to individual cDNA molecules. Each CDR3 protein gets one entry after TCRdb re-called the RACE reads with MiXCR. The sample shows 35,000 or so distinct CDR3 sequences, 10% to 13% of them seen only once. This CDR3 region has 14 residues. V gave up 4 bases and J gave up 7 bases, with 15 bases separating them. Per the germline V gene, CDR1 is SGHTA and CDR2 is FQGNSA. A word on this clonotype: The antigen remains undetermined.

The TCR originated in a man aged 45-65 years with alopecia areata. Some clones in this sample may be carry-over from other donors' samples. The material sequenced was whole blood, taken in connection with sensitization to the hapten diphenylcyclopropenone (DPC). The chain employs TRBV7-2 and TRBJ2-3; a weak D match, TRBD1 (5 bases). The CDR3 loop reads CASSSDRAWNTQYF. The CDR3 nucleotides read TGTGCCAGCAGCTCCGACAGAGCCTGGAATACGCAGTATTTT.